These 16 T cell receptor beta chains share one sample of origin, sequenced in a study of blood T cell repertoires in COVID-19 (dated by TCRdb to 2020 to 2021). The library came from the immunoSEQ multiplex PCR assay. Imported from immuneACCESS, the table was reduced by TCRdb to in-frame sequences with V and J called. These copies leave out some clones; in studies compared against another copy, an unresolved V gene accounts for under half, and the cause of the remainder is not known. This sample is represented by approximately 99,000 clones; about two thirds of them were singletons. 1.8% of the sample lies in the top ten. Source material: peripheral blood. The receptor set was obtained from a woman aged 40-49 years with acute or convalescent COVID-19.

J is TRBJ1-5 and V is TRBV30; the D gene is possibly TRBD1 (6 bases). The CDR3 contains 14 residues. Germline V gene sequence: CDR1 GTSNPN, CDR2 SVGIG (reference sequence). Deletions cut 3 bases from V and 7 bases from J, with 16 bases between. As DNA, the CDR3 is TGTGCCTGGAGCCGGGGGGGGGCAGACCAGCCCCAGCATTTT. It encodes CAWSRGGADQPQHF.

This clone appeared a few times. The chain has TRBV5-6 and TRBJ1-5; 10 bases agree with TRBD1. The CDR3 runs to 14 residues. Germline V gene sequence: CDR1 SGHDT, CDR2 YYEEEE. The trim removed 3 bases at V and 6 bases at J, leaving 3 bases unmatched. The CDR3 loop reads CASSYGQGGQPQHF. In nucleotides, the CDR3 is TGTGCCAGCAGCTACGGACAGGGGGGTCAGCCCCAGCATTTT.

This clone has at least ten counts. The CDR3 DNA reads as TGTGCCAGTAGTCCCACAGGGAACAATCAGCCCCAGCATTTT. As protein: CASSPTGNNQPQHF. The gene calls are TRBV19 and TRBJ1-5; tentatively, D is TRBD1 (6 bases). This CDR3 spans 14 amino acids. The V end lost 5 bases, the J end lost 3 bases, and 11 bases lay between the germline ends. The germline V gene encodes CDR1 LNHDA and CDR2 SQIVND (reference sequence).

The chain is built from TRBV30 and TRBJ1-1; D is possibly TRBD1 (6 bases). Germline V gene sequence: CDR1 GTSNPN, CDR2 SVGIG (reference sequence). V lost 1 base and J 0 bases, leaving 15 bases between the germline ends. This CDR3 has 16 amino acids. CDR3 sequence reads: CAWSGWTDLMNTEAFF. The CDR3 DNA follows: TGTGCCTGGAGTGGTTGGACAGACCTCATGAACACTGAAGCTTTCTTT.

The V and J genes are TRBV28 and TRBJ1-1; D is perhaps TRBD1 (6 bases). Trimming took 6 bases from V and 4 from J, leaving 18 bases between them. Germline CDR1 MDHEN, CDR2 SYDVKM. The CDR3 is made up of 15 amino acids. The CDR3 here is CASRPSSGGVTEAFF. CDR3 bases: TGTGCCAGCAGACCAAGTAGCGGGGGCGTCACTGAAGCTTTCTTT.

The chain is built from TRBV7-2 and TRBJ2-1; TRBD2 matches 12 bases. V was pared by 3 bases and J by 6 bases, with 3 bases of the junction left unmatched. Germline V CDR1 and CDR2: SGHTA, FQGNSA. This CDR3 region has 15 residues. The CDR3 DNA reads as TGTGCCAGCAGCTTTCTAGCGGGGGGGCCCAATGAGCAGTTCTTC. Protein product: CASSFLAGGPNEQFF.

This chain links TRBV7-3 with TRBJ1-4, with TRBD1 identical over 7 bases. V lost 4 bases to trimming and J lost 7 bases; unmatched junction nucleotides: 3. The germline V gene encodes CDR1 SGHTA and CDR2 FQGTGA. This CDR3 is 13 amino acids long. The CDR3 bases are TGTGCCAGCAGCTCGCGACAGGGTGAAAAACTGTTTTTT. Translation: CASSSRQGEKLFF.

J is TRBJ2-2 and V is TRBV4-3, with 11 positions matching TRBD2. The length of the CDR3 is 19 residues. V lost 4 bases, J lost 0 bases, and 10 bases stayed unmatched. CDR1 is LGHNA and CDR2 is YSLEER in the germline V gene. The CDR3 sequence: CASSRLPTSGGSNTGELFF. The CDR3 coding sequence is TGCGCCAGCAGCCGGCTACCAACTAGCGGGGGTTCGAACACCGGGGAGCTGTTTTTT.

This chain links TRBV5-1 with TRBJ2-1; 8 nucleotides match TRBD2. V gave up 6 bases and J gave up 4 bases; unmatched junction bases: 6. Germline V CDR1 and CDR2: SGHRS, YFSETQ. The CDR3 runs to 14 residues. CDR3 coding DNA: TGCGCCAGCATGAGGGCTAGCGGGTACAATGAGCAGTTCTTC. Translation gives CASMRASGYNEQFF.

V usage is TRBV3-1 (or the pseudogene TRBV3-2) and J usage is TRBJ2-2; the match to TRBD1 covers 8 bases. The ends lost 4 bases at V and 6 bases at J; junction bases unmatched: 7. CDR1 and CDR2 (germline): LGHDT, YNNKEL (reference sequence). The CDR3 is 15 amino acids. The CDR3 protein is CASSLDREKAGELFF. For the CDR3, the DNA is TGTGCCAGCAGCCTGGACAGGGAAAAGGCCGGGGAGCTGTTTTTT.

The chain combines TRBV12-3 or TRBV12-4 with TRBJ1-2, with 9 bases that match TRBD1. Trimming cost V 3 bases and J 5 bases; bases outside gene matches: 1. The CDR3 runs to 13 residues. This CDR3 reads CASSLDRGYGYTF. The DNA for the CDR3 is TGTGCCAGCAGTTTGGACAGGGGTTATGGCTACACCTTC.

This clone was seen just once. J is TRBJ1-6 and V is TRBV7-3; 11 nucleotides align to TRBD1. Losses at the gene ends were 1 base for V and 5 bases for J; bases not matched to a gene: 1. Germline loops: CDR1 SGHTA, CDR2 FQGTGA. This CDR3 has 16 amino acids. CDR3 in DNA: TGTGCCAGCAGCTTAAGGGGACAGGGGGATAATTCACCCCTCCACTTT. Its protein is CASSLRGQGDNSPLHF.

The chain uses TRBV4-3 and TRBJ1-1; D is uncertain. CDR1 is LGHNA and CDR2 is YSLEER in the germline V gene. The V end was cut by 1 base, the J end by 0 bases, with 6 bases between. This CDR3 is built from 14 residues. The CDR3 nucleotides are TGCGCCAGCAGCCAAGGAGGAGTGAACACTGAAGCTTTCTTT. Its protein product is CASSQGGVNTEAFF.

V is TRBV7-9 and J is TRBJ1-6, with TRBD1 identical over 8 bases. J lost 9 bases, V lost 5 bases, and 6 bases had no gene match. CDR1 and CDR2 (germline): SEHNR, FQNEAQ (reference sequence). CDR3 length: 14 amino acids. CDR3 region: CASSEQGEGSPLHF. DNA for the CDR3: TGTGCCAGCAGCGAACAGGGGGAGGGTTCACCCCTCCACTTT.

This chain joins TRBV28 and TRBJ1-5; D call uncertain. CDR3 size: 13 residues. The V end lost 6 bases, the J end lost 0 bases, and 6 bases lay between the germline ends. Per germline, CDR1 MDHEN and CDR2 SYDVKM. As DNA, the CDR3 is TGTGCCAGCAGAGCCTATAGCAATCAGCCCCAGCATTTT. Protein product: CASRAYSNQPQHF.

The chain has TRBV6-5 and TRBJ1-5; TRBD1 agrees at 7 bases. Trimming took 9 bases from V and 4 from J; bases not matched to a gene: 6. The CDR3 contains 13 residues. CDR1 and CDR2 (germline): MNHEY, SVGAGI. In DNA, the CDR3 is TGTGCCAGTTGGACAGGTTCAAATCAGCCCCAGCATTTT. It translates to CASWTGSNQPQHF.